One and the same sample provided the 11 T cell receptor beta chains below, sequenced in a study of T-cell reconstitution after alpha-beta-depleted transplantation in children. For TCRbeta, the library was prepared with unique molecular identifiers. Using its own MiXCR run on the PCR reads, TCRdb lists one record per CDR3 protein. The table records a few hundred thousand distinct CDR3 sequences, around 12% of them present only once. The sequencing used PBMCs from the stem cell graft donor, collected from the stem cell graft. These receptors originate from a human donor who donated a stem cell graft to a child with combined immunodeficiency.

The chain recombines TRBV15 with TRBJ2-5; the match to TRBD2 covers 13 bases. The CDR3 is 17 amino acids. Germline values: CDR1 LNHNV, CDR2 YYDKDF (reference sequence). V trimming: 0 bases; J trimming: 5 bases; junction bases outside the gene matches: 6. CDR3 protein: CATSRDRGLAGRETQYF. Here the CDR3 DNA reads TGTGCCACCAGCAGAGATAGGGGACTAGCGGGAAGGGAGACCCAGTACTTC.

The chain is built from TRBV7-8 and TRBJ2-7; 8 nucleotides agree with TRBD2. This CDR3 comprises 15 residues. Germline V CDR1 and CDR2: SGHVS, FQNEAQ. V lost 3 bases to trimming and J lost 2 bases; unmatched junction nucleotides: 6. The CDR3 spells CASSLIGGVTYEQYF. Written as DNA, the CDR3 is TGTGCCAGCAGCTTGATCGGGGGGGTGACCTACGAGCAGTACTTC.

This clonotype was seen many times. The gene calls are TRBV18 and TRBJ1-6; maybe TRBD1 (6 bases). The V end lost 3 bases, the J end lost 7 bases, and 10 bases lay between the germline ends. This CDR3 comprises 14 residues. Looked up from germline, CDR1 is KGHSH and CDR2 is LQKENI. The CDR3 nucleotides are TGTGCCAGCTCACCGGACAGCAAAAATTCACCCCTCCACTTT. It translates to CASSPDSKNSPLHF. Based on the CDR3 plus reference TRBV18 and TRBJ1-6, the full variable domain is NAGVMQNPRHLVRRRGQEARLRCSPMKGHSHVYWYRQLPEEGLKFMVYLQKENIIDESGMPKERFSAEFPKEGPSILRIQQVVRGDSAAYFCASSPDSKNSPLHFGNGTRLTVT.

Only a few counts were recorded for this clonotype. J is TRBJ1-1 and V is TRBV7-8; D is unclear. CDR1 and CDR2 (germline): SGHVS, FQNEAQ. CDR3 size: 16 residues. Trimming left V 5 bases short and J 0 bases short, with 16 bases between. CDR3 bases: TGTGCCAGCAGCCCATTCGTGCGGATAATGAACACTGAAGCTTTCTTT. Its translation: CASSPFVRIMNTEAFF.

This clonotype appeared many times. The V and J genes are TRBV6-5 and TRBJ2-1; D unresolved. Germline V gives CDR1 MNHEY, CDR2 SVGAGI. The CDR3 is 16 residues long. Trimming removed 0 bases at V and 9 bases at J, with 18 bases between. The CDR3 DNA is TGTGCCAGCAGTTACTCGTCGCCAAGCCTGACTGCTGAGCAGTTCTTC. The encoded protein is CASSYSSPSLTAEQFF.

The sample holds many counts of this clonotype. Here the CDR3 reads CASGPDFYVGPPEAFF. As DNA, the CDR3 is TGTGCCAGCGGACCGGACTTTTACGTGGGTCCCCCTGAAGCTTTCTTT. The rearrangement joins TRBV6-1 to TRBJ1-1; D is undetermined. The V end was cut by 8 bases, the J end by 6 bases, with 25 bases between. The CDR3 is 16 amino acids. Germline assignment: CDR1 MNHNS and CDR2 SASEGT.

This clonotype was seen only a few times. The chain joins TRBV6-5 to TRBJ2-7; D possibly matches TRBD1 or TRBD2 (5 bases each). The germline V and J ends were trimmed by 4 bases and 2 bases, with 12 bases remaining between them. CDR1 is MNHEY, CDR2 SVGAGI, per germline. This CDR3 is 14 amino acids long. In nucleotides, the CDR3 is TGTGCCAGCAGTTCCTCGGGGCAGGCCTACGAGCAGTACTTC. Its translation is CASSSSGQAYEQYF.

This clonotype was observed a few times. The V gene is TRBV12-5, the J gene TRBJ1-5; D unresolved. There are 13 residues in the CDR3. V gave up 5 bases and J gave up 4 bases, with 9 bases separating them. The germline V gene has CDR1 LGHNT and CDR2 FRNRAP. The DNA for the CDR3 is TGTGCTAGTGGTGACACTACTAATCAGCCCCAGCATTTT. It codes for CASGDTTNQPQHF.

The chain joins TRBV4-1 to TRBJ2-1, with 8 bases aligning to TRBD1. Germline assignment: CDR1 MGHRA and CDR2 YSYEKL. CDR3 length equals 15 residues. The V gene end was trimmed by 2 bases and the J gene end by 8 bases; junction bases not matched to a gene: 8. CDR3 amino acids: CASSQYSTGVDEQFF. DNA for the CDR3: TGCGCCAGCAGCCAATATTCGACAGGGGTCGATGAGCAGTTCTTC.

This clonotype was seen at least ten times. The genes are TRBV20-1 and TRBJ2-3; possibly TRBD2 for D (6 bases). The CDR3 is 12 residues long. V was shortened by 3 bases and J by 3 bases, with 7 bases between the two germline ends. CDR1 is DFQATT, CDR2 SNEGSKA, per germline (reference sequence). As DNA, the CDR3 is TGCAGTGCTAGGGGGACTACAGATACGCAGTATTTT. Amino acid sequence: CSARGTTDTQYF.

This clonotype was seen many times. The V call is TRBV9, the J call TRBJ2-7; 11 bases are a match to TRBD2. Germline assignment: CDR1 SGDLS and CDR2 YYNGEE. The CDR3 has 15 amino acids. The V and J ends lost 5 bases and 0 bases, in that order; junction bases with no gene match: 4. The CDR3, as DNA: TGTGCCAGCAGTCCCCTAGCGGGGGGCTCCTACGAGCAGTACTTC. Translated, it gives CASSPLAGGSYEQYF.